Below, 8 T cell receptor beta chains from the same sample are listed, as sequenced in a study of molecular identifiers for immune sequencing clone quantification. TCRdb redid the calling of the PCR reads with MiXCR, one entry per CDR3 protein. The sample holds more than 550,000 distinct CDR3 sequences, about 25% seen once. Sequences were obtained from naive CD8+ T cells from blood, with Jurkat cell RNA spiked in. Subset denoted: FACS-sorted CD8+CD4-CCR7+CD45RA+ naive T cells. The receptors were sampled from a human donor in good health. Some libraries in this study had Jurkat cell RNA spiked in.

There are many counts of this clonotype. The gene calls are TRBV12-3 or TRBV12-4 and TRBJ1-1; D ambiguous. This CDR3 is built from 12 residues. Trimming cost V 6 bases and J 7 bases, with 12 bases left between them. The CDR3 spells CASRGTDREAFF. The CDR3 region has the DNA TGTGCCAGCAGGGGAACTGATCGTGAAGCTTTCTTT.

In this sample, this clonotype turned up many times. CDR3 sequence: CASSQGTNINSPLHF. The CDR3 nucleotides are TGCGCCAGCAGCCAAGGGACGAACATTAATTCACCCCTCCACTTT. The chain has TRBV4-1 and TRBJ1-6; D not certain. Trimming took off 1 base at V and 6 bases at J, with 10 bases between the two ends. The CDR3 has 15 amino acids. Germline CDR1 is MGHRA and CDR2 is YSYEKL.

The chain employs TRBV30 and TRBJ2-7, with 14 positions matching TRBD2. The CDR3 contains 20 residues. The germline V gene encodes CDR1 GTSNPN and CDR2 SVGIG (reference sequence). J was trimmed by 1 base and V by 4 bases; bases with no gene match: 18. CDR3 coding DNA: TGTGCCTGGAATGGAACAGGTGGATCTAGGACTAGCGGGGGGTCCTACGAGCAGTACTTC. Protein sequence: CAWNGTGGSRTSGGSYEQYF.

The V gene is TRBV21-1, the J gene TRBJ1-5; TRBD1 is the table's D call and was not checked against the DNA. TRBV21-1 constitutes a pseudogene. The CDR3 contains 16 residues. The CDR3 DNA sequence: TGTGCCAGCAGCCCCCGAGCAGGGAATAGCAATCAGCCCCAGCATTTT. Its translation: CASSPRAGNSNQPQHF.

At least ten counts were recorded for this clonotype. The chain carries TRBV3-1 and TRBJ1-1; D not resolved. V dropped 3 bases and J dropped 2 bases, with 10 bases sitting between them. This CDR3 comprises 14 residues. CDR1 is LGHDT, CDR2 YNNKEL, per germline (reference sequence). DNA for the CDR3: TGTGCCAGCAGCCATACTTCGAGAAACACTGAAGCTTTCTTT. Protein product: CASSHTSRNTEAFF.

This clonotype was detected only a few times. The V and J genes are TRBV6-2 or TRBV6-3 and TRBJ2-7, with TRBD1 as a possible D gene (5 bases). The CDR3 extends over 15 amino acids. Trimming pared 0 bases from V and 0 bases from J, leaving 9 bases between. Germline-derived CDR1 and CDR2 are MNHEY and SVGEGT. CDR3 loop: CASSYSGRSSYEQYF. Here the CDR3 DNA reads TGTGCCAGCAGTTACTCGGGGCGATCCTCCTACGAGCAGTACTTC.

This clonotype was observed a few times. The chain carries TRBV11-2 and TRBJ2-7; possibly TRBD1 for D (5 bases). V was pared by 1 base and J by 0 bases, with 10 bases between. CDR3 length: 15 residues. In germline, CDR1 is SGHAT, CDR2 FQNNGV. This CDR3 is CASSLATASSYEQYF. The CDR3 coding sequence is TGTGCCAGCAGCTTAGCGACAGCCAGCTCCTACGAGCAGTACTTC. Using reference TRBV11-2 and TRBJ2-7 for the parts outside the CDR3, the full variable domain is EAGVAQSPRYKIIEKRQSVAFWCNPISGHATLYWYQQILGQGPKLLIQFQNNGVVDDSQLPKDRFSAERLKGVDSTLKIQPAKLEDSAVYLCASSLATASSYEQYFGPGTRLTVT.

This clonotype has at least ten counts. The gene calls are TRBV5-4 and TRBJ2-3, with D unresolved. The CDR3 has 16 amino acids. Between the trimmed V and J ends, which lost 0 bases and 2 bases, there was a span of 13 bases. Germline V lookup: CDR1 SGHNT, CDR2 YYREEE (reference sequence). CDR3 sequence reads: CASSLGARDSTDTQYF. The DNA for the CDR3 is TGTGCCAGCAGCTTGGGTGCCCGCGACTCCACAGATACGCAGTATTTT.